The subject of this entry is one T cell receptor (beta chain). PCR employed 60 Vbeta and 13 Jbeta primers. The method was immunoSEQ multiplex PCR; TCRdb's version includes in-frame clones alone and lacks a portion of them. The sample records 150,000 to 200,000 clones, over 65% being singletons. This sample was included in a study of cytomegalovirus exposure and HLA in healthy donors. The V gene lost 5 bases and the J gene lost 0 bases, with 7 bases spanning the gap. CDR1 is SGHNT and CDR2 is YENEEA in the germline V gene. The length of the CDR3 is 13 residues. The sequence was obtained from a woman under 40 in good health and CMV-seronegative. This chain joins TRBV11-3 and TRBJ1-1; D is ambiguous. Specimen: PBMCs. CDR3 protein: CASSLLVNTEAFF. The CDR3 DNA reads TGTGCCAGCAGCCTCCTTGTGAACACTGAAGCTTTCTTT.